This TCR beta chain appears in the sequencing data of a study of T cells in localized non-small cell lung cancer. Study-wide findings and caveats: Those with higher blood T cell density had longer overall survival. For the top 100 tumor clones, a median about 50 also appeared in adjacent lung. It was uninvolved adjacent lung that showed the highest T cell clonality, exceeding tumor.

Here immunoSEQ multiplex PCR was the method, and the copy in TCRdb shows in-frame clones only, minus some. The sample lists roughly 30,000 clones, roughly 90% occurring once. V shed 0 bases and J shed 6 bases, with 3 bases lying between them. This CDR3 has 12 residues. CDR1 SGHRS and CDR2 YFSETQ come from the germline V gene. Points on this clone: Its antigen remains unidentified.

This chain connects TRBV5-1 to TRBJ2-2, with D hard to call. The receptor was isolated from a woman aged 40-69 years with stage I lung adenocarcinoma. The input for sequencing was peripheral blood, taken before any cancer treatment. This CDR3 reads CASSLGAGELFF. The CDR3, as DNA: TGCGCCAGCAGCTTGGGGGCCGGGGAGCTGTTTTTT.